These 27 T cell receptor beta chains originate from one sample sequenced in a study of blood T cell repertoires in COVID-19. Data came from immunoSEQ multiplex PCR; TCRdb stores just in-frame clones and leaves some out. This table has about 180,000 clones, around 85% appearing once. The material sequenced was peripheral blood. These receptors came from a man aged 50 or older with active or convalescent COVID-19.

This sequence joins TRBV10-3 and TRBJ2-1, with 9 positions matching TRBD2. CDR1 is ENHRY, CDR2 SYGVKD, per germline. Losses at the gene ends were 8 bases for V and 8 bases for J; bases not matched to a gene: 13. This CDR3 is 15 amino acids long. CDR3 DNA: TGTGCCATCGCATTCTCGAGGGTAGCGGGGGATGAGCAGTTCTTC. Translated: CAIAFSRVAGDEQFF.

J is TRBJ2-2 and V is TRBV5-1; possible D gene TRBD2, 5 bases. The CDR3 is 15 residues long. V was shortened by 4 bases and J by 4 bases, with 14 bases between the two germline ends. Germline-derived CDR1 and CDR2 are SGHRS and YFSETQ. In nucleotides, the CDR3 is TGCGCCAGCAGCATTGACCTGCGGGCCACCGGGGAGCTGTTTTTT. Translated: CASSIDLRATGELFF.

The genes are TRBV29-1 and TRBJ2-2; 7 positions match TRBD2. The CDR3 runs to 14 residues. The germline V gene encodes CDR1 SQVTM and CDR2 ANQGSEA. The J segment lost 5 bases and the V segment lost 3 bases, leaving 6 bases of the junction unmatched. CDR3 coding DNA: TGCAGCGTTGAGAGCGGGGAGGGGACCGGGGAGCTGTTTTTT. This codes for CSVESGEGTGELFF.

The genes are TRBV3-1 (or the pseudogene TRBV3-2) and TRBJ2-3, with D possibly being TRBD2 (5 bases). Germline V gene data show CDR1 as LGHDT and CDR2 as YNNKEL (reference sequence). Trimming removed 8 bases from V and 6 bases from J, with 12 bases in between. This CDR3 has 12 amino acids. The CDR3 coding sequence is TGTGCCAGCGGATACGGCGGGGATACGCAGTATTTT. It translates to CASGYGGDTQYF.

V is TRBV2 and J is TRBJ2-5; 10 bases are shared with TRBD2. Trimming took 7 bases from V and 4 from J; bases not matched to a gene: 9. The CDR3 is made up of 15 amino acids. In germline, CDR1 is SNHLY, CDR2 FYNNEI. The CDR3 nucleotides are TGTGCCAGCACCCTGAACAGCGGGGGGGGAGAGACCCAGTACTTC. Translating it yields CASTLNSGGGETQYF.

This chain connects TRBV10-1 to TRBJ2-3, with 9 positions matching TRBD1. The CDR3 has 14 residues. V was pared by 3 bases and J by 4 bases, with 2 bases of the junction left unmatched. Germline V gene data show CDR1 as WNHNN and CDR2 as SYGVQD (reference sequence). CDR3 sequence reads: CASSDGTGPDTQYF. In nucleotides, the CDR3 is TGCGCCAGCAGTGATGGGACAGGGCCAGATACGCAGTATTTT.

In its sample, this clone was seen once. This CDR3 is CASSPDRGGQYF. The CDR3 DNA reads as TGTGCCAGCAGCCCGGACAGGGGAGGGCAGTACTTC. The chain carries TRBV7-9 and TRBJ2-7; 9 bases agree with TRBD1. CDR1 is SEHNR, CDR2 FQNEAQ, per germline (reference sequence). The CDR3 is 12 residues long. Germline trimming cut 5 bases from V and 9 bases from J; bases unmatched to any gene: 5.

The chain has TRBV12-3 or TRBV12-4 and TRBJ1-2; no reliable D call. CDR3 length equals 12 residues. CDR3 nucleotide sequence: TGTGCTTCTTGGGGAGGGAGCGATGGCTACACCTTC. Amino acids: CASWGGSDGYTF.

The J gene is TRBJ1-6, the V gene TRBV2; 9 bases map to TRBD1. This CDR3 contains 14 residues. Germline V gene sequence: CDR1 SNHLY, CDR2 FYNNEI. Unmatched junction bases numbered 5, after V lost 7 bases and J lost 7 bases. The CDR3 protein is CASIRDRDNSPLHF. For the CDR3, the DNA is TGTGCCAGCATCCGGGACAGGGACAATTCACCCCTCCACTTT.

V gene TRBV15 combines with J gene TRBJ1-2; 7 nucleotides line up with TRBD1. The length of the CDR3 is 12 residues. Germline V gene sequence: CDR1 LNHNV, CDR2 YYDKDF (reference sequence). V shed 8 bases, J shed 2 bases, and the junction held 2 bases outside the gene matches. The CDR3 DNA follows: TGTGCCACCGAGGGACAGAACTATGGCTACACCTTC. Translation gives CATEGQNYGYTF. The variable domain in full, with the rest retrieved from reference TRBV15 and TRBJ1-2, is DAMVIQNPRYQVTQFGKPVTLSCSQTLNHNVMYWYQQKSSQAPKLLFHYYDKDFNNEADTPDNFQSRRPNTSFCFLDIRSPGLGDTAMYLCATEGQNYGYTFGSGTRLTVV.

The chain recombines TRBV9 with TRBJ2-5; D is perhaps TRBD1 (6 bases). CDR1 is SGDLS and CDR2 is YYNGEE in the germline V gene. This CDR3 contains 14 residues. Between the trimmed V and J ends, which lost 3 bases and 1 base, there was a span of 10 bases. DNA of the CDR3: TGTGCCAGCAGCGCCAGGGACACCCAAGAGACCCAGTACTTC. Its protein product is CASSARDTQETQYF.

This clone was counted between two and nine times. Here the CDR3 DNA reads TGTGCCAGCAGTGCAAGTAGCGGGGTGCAGTACTTC. Translating it yields CASSASSGVQYF. This rearrangement joins TRBV6-6 to TRBJ2-7; 8 positions match TRBD2. V trimming: 5 bases; J trimming: 9 bases; junction bases outside the gene matches: 6. CDR1 and CDR2 (germline): MNHNY, SVGAGI (reference sequence). This CDR3 spans 12 amino acids.

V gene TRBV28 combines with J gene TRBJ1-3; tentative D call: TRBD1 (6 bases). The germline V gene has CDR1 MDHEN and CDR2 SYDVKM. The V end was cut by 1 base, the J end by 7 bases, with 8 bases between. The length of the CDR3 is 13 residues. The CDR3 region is CASSLFQGNTIYF. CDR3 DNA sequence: TGTGCCAGCAGTTTATTCCAGGGGAACACCATATATTTT.

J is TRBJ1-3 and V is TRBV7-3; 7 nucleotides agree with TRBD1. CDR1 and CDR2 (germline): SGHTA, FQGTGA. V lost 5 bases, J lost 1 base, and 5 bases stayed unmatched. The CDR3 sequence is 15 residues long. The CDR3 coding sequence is TGTGCCAGCAGCCAAACAGGGGATTCTGGAAACACCATATATTTT. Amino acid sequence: CASSQTGDSGNTIYF.

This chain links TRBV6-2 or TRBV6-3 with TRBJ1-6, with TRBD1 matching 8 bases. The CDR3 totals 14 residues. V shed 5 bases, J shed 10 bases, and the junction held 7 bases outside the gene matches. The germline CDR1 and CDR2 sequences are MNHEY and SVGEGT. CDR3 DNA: TGTGCCAGCAGTCGACAGGGGATGAGATCACCCCTCCACTTT. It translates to CASSRQGMRSPLHF.

The CDR3 spells CASSTQGPEAFF. Here the CDR3 DNA reads TGTGCCAGCAGTACACAGGGACCTGAAGCTTTCTTT. This sequence joins TRBV12-3 or TRBV12-4 and TRBJ1-1, with D perhaps matching TRBD1 (6 bases). V was trimmed by 5 bases and J by 6 bases, leaving 10 bases between them. This CDR3 contains 12 residues.

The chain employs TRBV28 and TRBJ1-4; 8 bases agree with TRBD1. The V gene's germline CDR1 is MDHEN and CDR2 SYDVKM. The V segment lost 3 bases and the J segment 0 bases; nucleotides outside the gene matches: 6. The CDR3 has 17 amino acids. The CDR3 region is CASSFQGAGATNEKLFF. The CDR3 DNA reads TGTGCCAGCAGTTTTCAGGGGGCCGGAGCAACTAATGAAAAACTGTTTTTT.

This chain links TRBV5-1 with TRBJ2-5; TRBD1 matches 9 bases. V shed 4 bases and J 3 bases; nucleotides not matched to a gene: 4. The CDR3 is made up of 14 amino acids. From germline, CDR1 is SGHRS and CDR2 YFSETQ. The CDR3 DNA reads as TGCGCCAGCAGCGTTACAGGGGGCGAAGAGACCCAGTACTTC. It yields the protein CASSVTGGEETQYF.

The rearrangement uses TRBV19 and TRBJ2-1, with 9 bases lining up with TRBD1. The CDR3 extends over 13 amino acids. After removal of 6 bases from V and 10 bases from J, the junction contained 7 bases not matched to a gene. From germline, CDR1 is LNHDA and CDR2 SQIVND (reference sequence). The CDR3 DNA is TGTGCCAGTAGGGACAGGGGAGTAGAGGAGCAGTTCTTC. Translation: CASRDRGVEEQFF.

The chain's CDR3 is CASSLFEGAYEQYF. In DNA, the CDR3 is TGTGCCAGCAGCTTATTTGAGGGGGCCTACGAGCAGTACTTC. The chain is built from TRBV7-9 and TRBJ2-7; D may be TRBD1 (6 bases). The V gene's germline CDR1 is SEHNR and CDR2 FQNEAQ (reference sequence). The CDR3 is 14 residues long. V was cut by 2 bases and J by 2 bases, with 10 bases left in between.

CDR3 in DNA: TGCGCCAGCAGCCAAGTCTTTTACTATGGCTACACCTTC. Amino acids: CASSQVFYYGYTF. V and J are TRBV4-1 and TRBJ1-2; no reliable D call. The CDR3 runs to 13 residues. Germline lookup yields CDR1 MGHRA and CDR2 YSYEKL. The V gene lost 1 base and the J gene lost 3 bases, with 6 bases spanning the gap.

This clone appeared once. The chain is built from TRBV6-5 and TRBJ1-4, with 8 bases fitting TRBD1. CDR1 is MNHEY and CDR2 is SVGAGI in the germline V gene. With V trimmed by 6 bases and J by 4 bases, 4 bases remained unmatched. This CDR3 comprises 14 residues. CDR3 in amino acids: CASSLDRGNEKLFF. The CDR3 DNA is TGTGCCAGCAGCTTAGACAGGGGTAATGAAAAACTGTTTTTT.

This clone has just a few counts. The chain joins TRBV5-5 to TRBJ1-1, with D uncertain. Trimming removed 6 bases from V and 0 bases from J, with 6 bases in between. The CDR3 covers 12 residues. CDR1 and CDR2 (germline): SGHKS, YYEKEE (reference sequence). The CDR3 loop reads CASNRLNTEAFF. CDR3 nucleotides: TGTGCCAGCAATCGGTTGAACACTGAAGCTTTCTTT.

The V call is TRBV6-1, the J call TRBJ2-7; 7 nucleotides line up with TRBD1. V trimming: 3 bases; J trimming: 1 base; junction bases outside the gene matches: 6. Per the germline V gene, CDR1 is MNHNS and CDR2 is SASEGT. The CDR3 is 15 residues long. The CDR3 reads CASSDGQGVSYEQYF. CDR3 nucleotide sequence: TGTGCCAGCAGTGACGGGCAGGGGGTTTCCTACGAGCAGTACTTC.

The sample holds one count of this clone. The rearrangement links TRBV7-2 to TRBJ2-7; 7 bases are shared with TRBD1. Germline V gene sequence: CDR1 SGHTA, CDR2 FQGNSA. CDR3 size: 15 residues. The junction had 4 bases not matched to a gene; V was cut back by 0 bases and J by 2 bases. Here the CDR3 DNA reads TGTGCCAGCAGCTTAGCGGGCAGGGGGACCTACGAGCAGTACTTC. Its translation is CASSLAGRGTYEQYF.

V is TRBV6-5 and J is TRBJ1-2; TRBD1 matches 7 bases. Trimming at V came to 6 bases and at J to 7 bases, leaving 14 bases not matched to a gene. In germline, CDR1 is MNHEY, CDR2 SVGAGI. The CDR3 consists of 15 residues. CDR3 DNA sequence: TGTGCCAGCAGCAACTACGACAGGGTGAGGTCTGGCTACACCTTC. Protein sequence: CASSNYDRVRSGYTF.

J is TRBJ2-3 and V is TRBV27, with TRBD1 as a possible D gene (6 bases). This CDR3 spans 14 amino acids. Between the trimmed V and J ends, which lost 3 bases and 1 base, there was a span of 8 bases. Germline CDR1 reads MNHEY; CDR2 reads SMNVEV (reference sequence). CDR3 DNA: TGTGCCAGCAGTTTCAGGACAGGCACAGATACGCAGTATTTT. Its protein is CASSFRTGTDTQYF.